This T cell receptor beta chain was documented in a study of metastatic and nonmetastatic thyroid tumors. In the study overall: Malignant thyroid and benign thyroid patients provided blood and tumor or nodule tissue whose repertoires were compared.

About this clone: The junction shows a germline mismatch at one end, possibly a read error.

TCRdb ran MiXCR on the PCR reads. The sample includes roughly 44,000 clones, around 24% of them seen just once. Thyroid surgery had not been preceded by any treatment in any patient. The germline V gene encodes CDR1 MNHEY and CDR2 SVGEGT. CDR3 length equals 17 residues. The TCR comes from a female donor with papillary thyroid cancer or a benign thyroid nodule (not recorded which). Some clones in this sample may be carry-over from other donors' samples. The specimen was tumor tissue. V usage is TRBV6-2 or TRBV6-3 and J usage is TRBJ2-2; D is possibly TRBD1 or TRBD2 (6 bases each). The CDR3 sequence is CASSYGITGRNTGGLFF. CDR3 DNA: TGTGCCAGCAGTTACGGGATTACAGGGAGGAACACCGGGGGGCTGTTTTTT.